The rows below give T cell receptor beta chains drawn from one sample of a study of CD8+ T cells in alopecia areata. The repertoire was sequenced with immunoSEQ multiplex PCR; TCRdb's copy has only in-frame clones and lacks some. The table shows about 60,000 clones, with 46% occurring only once. The specimen comprised CD8+ T cells sorted from blood, sampled at roughly week 36, from a patient treated with tofacitinib. The receptors were gathered from a human donor with alopecia areata. Both conserved end residues are part of each CDR3. The order of the fields is CDR3 protein, CDR3 DNA, clone size, D gene, CDR3 length, V gene, J gene. A D gene is named only where the DNA matches it firmly. Clone size, where shown, is once, few, many, or a class for clones that have expanded.

CASSVAPGENTQYF	TGTGCCAGCAGCGTAGCCCCAGGAGAGAATACGCAGTATTTT	once	NA	14	TRBV9	TRBJ2-3
CASSLDWDSNYGYTF	TGTGCCAGCAGCTTAGATTGGGACAGCAACTATGGCTACACCTTC	NA	TRBD1	15	TRBV7-9	TRBJ1-2
CSVDTGEETQYF	TGCAGCGTTGATACAGGGGAAGAGACCCAGTACTTC	few	TRBD1	12	TRBV29-1	TRBJ2-5
CASSTGGDGYTF	TGTGCCAGCAGCACAGGTGGCGACGGCTACACCTTC	NA	NA	12	TRBV7-9	TRBJ1-2
CASNSGTDTQYF	TGTGCCAGCAATAGCGGTACAGATACGCAGTATTTT	NA	NA	12	TRBV6-5	TRBJ2-3
CATSRESGASYEQYF	TGTGCCACCAGCAGAGAGAGCGGGGCCAGCTACGAGCAGTACTTC	NA	TRBD2	15	TRBV15	TRBJ2-7
CSVRMGATEAFF	TGCAGCGTCCGCATGGGGGCCACTGAAGCTTTCTTT	NA	NA	12	TRBV29-1	TRBJ1-1
CASSVEGRGLVNEQFF	TGTGCCAGCAGCGTAGAGGGCAGGGGGCTTGTCAATGAGCAGTTCTTC	medium-sized	TRBD1	16	TRBV9	TRBJ2-1
CASSIQYSGANVLTF	TGTGCCAGTAGTATTCAGTACTCTGGGGCCAACGTCCTGACTTTC	NA	NA	15	TRBV19	TRBJ2-6
CAWSKGTGGDGYTF	TGTGCCTGGAGTAAGGGGACAGGGGGCGATGGCTACACCTTC	NA	TRBD1	14	TRBV30	TRBJ1-2
CASSYSARETQYF	TGTGCCAGCAGTTATTCGGCGCGGGAGACCCAGTACTTC	NA	NA	13	TRBV6-1	TRBJ2-5
CASSQVDVGGSYEQYF	TGCGCCAGCAGCCAAGTGGACGTGGGAGGCTCCTACGAGCAGTACTTC	NA	NA	16	TRBV4-1	TRBJ2-7
CASSIDLGLNQPQHF	TGTGCCAGTAGTATTGATTTGGGGCTCAATCAGCCCCAGCATTTT	NA	NA	15	TRBV19	TRBJ1-5
CANPGGTGELFF	TGTGCTAACCCGGGGGGCACCGGGGAGCTGTTTTTT	NA	TRBD2	12	TRBV7-2	TRBJ2-2
CASSTETSGRAFETQYF	TGTGCCAGCAGTACGGAGACTAGCGGGAGAGCGTTTGAGACCCAGTACTTC	NA	TRBD2	17	TRBV27	TRBJ2-5
CSVERSGTNHEQYF	TGCAGCGTTGAACGTTCAGGTACGAACCACGAGCAGTACTTC	few	NA	14	TRBV29-1	TRBJ2-7
CATSEDLSGANEQYF	TGTGCCACCAGCGAAGACCTTAGCGGGGCCAACGAGCAGTACTTC	NA	TRBD2	15	TRBV15	TRBJ2-7
CASSQAGNQETQYF	TGTGCCAGCAGCCAGGCGGGGAACCAAGAGACCCAGTACTTC	NA	NA	14	TRBV7-9	TRBJ2-5
CASWGGELFF	TGTGCCAGTTGGGGCGGGGAGCTGTTTTTT	NA	NA	10	TRBV19	TRBJ2-2
CSVTGGQGYEQYF	TGCAGCGTTACAGGGGGCCAGGGCTACGAGCAGTACTTC	NA	TRBD1	13	TRBV29-1	TRBJ2-7
CASSPPGRQYTEELFF	TGTGCCAGCAGCCCCCCCGGGAGGCAATACACCGAGGAGCTGTTTTTT	NA	TRBD2	16	TRBV13	TRBJ2-2
CASGGWFSGNTIYF	TGTGCCAGCGGAGGTTGGTTCTCTGGAAACACCATATATTTT	few	NA	14	TRBV13	TRBJ1-3
CASSFRRDGETQYF	TGTGCCAGCAGTTTCCGGCGGGATGGGGAGACCCAGTACTTC	NA	NA	14	TRBV27	TRBJ2-5
CASSFDRGDDYEQYF	TGCGCCAGCAGCTTCGACAGGGGGGATGACTACGAGCAGTACTTC	once	TRBD1	15	TRBV5-1	TRBJ2-7
CASSDSANTEAFF	TGTGCCAGCAGCGATAGTGCGAACACTGAAGCTTTCTTT	few	NA	13	TRBV6-1	TRBJ1-1
CASSSGIASNQPQHF	TGTGCCAGCAGTTCAGGGATAGCTAGCAATCAGCCCCAGCATTTT	NA	NA	15	TRBV6-5	TRBJ1-5
CASSGSGTEAFF	TGTGCCAGCTCAGGGAGCGGCACTGAAGCTTTCTTT	NA	NA	12	TRBV18	TRBJ1-1
CASSPPFSEAYEQYF	TGTGCCAGCAGTCCCCCGTTTAGCGAGGCCTACGAGCAGTACTTC	NA	NA	15	TRBV27	TRBJ2-7
CASSLTDYGEQYF	TGTGCCAGCAGCTTAACGGATTATGGGGAGCAGTACTTC	NA	NA	13	TRBV7-2	TRBJ2-7
CASSYSQGGTGELFF	TGTGCCAGCAGTTACTCGCAGGGGGGCACCGGGGAGCTGTTTTTT	NA	NA	15	TRBV6-5	TRBJ2-2
CASSQAGNQETQYF	TGTGCCAGCAGCCAGGCGGGAAACCAAGAGACCCAGTACTTC	NA	NA	14	TRBV7-9	TRBJ2-5
CASSSSGIYEQYF	TGTGCTAGTTCTTCTAGCGGGATCTACGAGCAGTACTTC	NA	TRBD2	13	TRBV12-5	TRBJ2-7
CAWSSPAGMNTEAFF	TGTGCCTGGAGTTCCCCCGCAGGAATGAACACTGAAGCTTTCTTT	NA	NA	15	TRBV30	TRBJ1-1
CASTNRDRHNEQFF	TGTGCCAGCACAAATCGAGACAGACACAATGAGCAGTTCTTC	few	NA	14	TRBV6-5	TRBJ2-1
CASSPATAKDYTF	TGCGCCAGCAGCCCCGCGACAGCTAAAGACTACACCTTC	NA	NA	13	TRBV4-3	TRBJ1-2
CSVDIGLSGELFF	TGCAGCGTTGACATTGGCCTTTCCGGGGAGCTGTTTTTT	few	NA	13	TRBV29-1	TRBJ2-2
CSVGQNYGYTF	TGCAGCGTTGGACAAAACTATGGCTACACCTTC	few	NA	11	TRBV29-1	TRBJ1-2
CSARDRQLPYF	TGCAGTGCTAGAGACCGCCAACTGCCCTACTTC	many	NA	11	TRBV20-1	TRBJ2-7
CASSSGLAVYEQYF	TGTGCCAGCAGCTCCGGACTAGCGGTCTACGAGCAGTACTTC	few	TRBD2	14	TRBV7-2	TRBJ2-7
CSVRTSGSPGELFF	TGCAGCGTCCGGACTAGCGGGAGTCCCGGGGAGCTGTTTTTT	few	TRBD2	14	TRBV29-1	TRBJ2-2
CASSLSLAVLNEQFF	TGTGCCAGCAGCTTGAGTCTAGCGGTTTTAAATGAGCAGTTCTTC	few	TRBD2	15	TRBV7-2	TRBJ2-1
CASSFRVRGEQYF	TGTGCCAGCAGTTTCCGGGTGAGAGGAGAGCAGTACTTC	NA	NA	13	TRBV27	TRBJ2-7
CASTQTDRANYNEQFF	TGTGCCAGCACCCAAACGGACAGGGCAAACTACAATGAGCAGTTCTTC	NA	TRBD1	16	TRBV7-9	TRBJ2-1
CASTPGRTSVYEQYF	TGTGCCAGTACTCCTGGAAGGACTAGCGTCTACGAGCAGTACTTC	NA	TRBD2	15	TRBV19	TRBJ2-7
CASRQPNTGELFF	TGCGCCAGCAGACAACCGAACACCGGGGAGCTGTTTTTT	once	NA	13	TRBV5-1	TRBJ2-2
CASSLLLDSYNEQFF	TGTGCCAGCAGTTTACTACTAGATTCCTACAATGAGCAGTTCTTC	few	NA	15	TRBV27	TRBJ2-1
CSEWTASYGYTF	TGCAGCGAATGGACAGCCTCCTATGGCTACACCTTC	NA	NA	12	TRBV29-1	TRBJ1-2
CASSLTSGRAFSYEQYF	TGCGCCAGCAGCCTAACTAGCGGGAGGGCCTTCTCCTACGAGCAGTACTTC	NA	TRBD2	17	TRBV4-1	TRBJ2-7
CASSQDLNTEAFF	TGCGCCAGCAGCCAAGATTTGAACACTGAAGCTTTCTTT	NA	NA	13	TRBV4-3	TRBJ1-1